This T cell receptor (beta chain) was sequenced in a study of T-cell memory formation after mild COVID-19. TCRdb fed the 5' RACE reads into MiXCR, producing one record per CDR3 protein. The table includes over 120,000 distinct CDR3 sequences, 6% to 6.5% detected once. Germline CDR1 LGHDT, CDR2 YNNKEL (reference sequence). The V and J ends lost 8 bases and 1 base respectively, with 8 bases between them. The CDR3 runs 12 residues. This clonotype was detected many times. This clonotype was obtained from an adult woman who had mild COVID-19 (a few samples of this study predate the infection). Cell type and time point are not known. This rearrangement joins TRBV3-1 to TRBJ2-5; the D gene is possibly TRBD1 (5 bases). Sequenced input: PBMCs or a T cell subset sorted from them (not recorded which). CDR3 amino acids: CASGAPQETQYF. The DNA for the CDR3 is TGTGCCAGCGGGGCCCCCCAAGAGACCCAGTACTTC.